This T cell receptor beta chain was identified during a study of cytomegalovirus exposure and HLA in healthy donors. Turning to the study itself: The Caucasian-associated ancestry cluster contained approximately 81% of the approximately 390 genotyped donors. Whole-study findings and limits: CMV serostatus was the only immune exposure information that was available. TCR sequences were mostly rare, though some public TCRs occurred in many donors. Later on, an analysis showed TCR association rates differing by HLA locus, with DRB1 the most and HLA-C the fewest.

With 1 base removed from V and 5 bases from J, the gap between germline ends came to 14 bases. Germline lookup yields CDR1 MGHRA and CDR2 YSYEKL. The CDR3 is 15 residues long. Notes on this clone: What it recognizes is unknown.

In the PCR, 60 Vbeta and 13 Jbeta primers were used. The table came from immunoSEQ multiplex PCR; TCRdb's copy has only in-frame clones and leaves some out. The specimen's table records more than 100,000 clones. The genes are TRBV4-1 and TRBJ2-5; unclear D gene. The receptor's source is a woman aged 40 to 50 in good health and CMV-seronegative. Sequencing was done on a sample of PBMCs. The CDR3 bases are TGCGCCAGCAGCCAAGCCGGCCTCCCCAGGGAGACCCAGTACTTC. Its protein product is CASSQAGLPRETQYF.